Described below is a single TCR beta chain sequence and its context. From germline, CDR1 is SGDLS and CDR2 YYNGEE. V dropped 3 bases and J dropped 7 bases, with 16 bases sitting between them. CDR3 length: 15 amino acids. The sample is drawn from a study of blood T cell repertoires in COVID-19. Study-level background: Samples taken during acute and convalescent COVID-19 were collected in the United States, Italy and Spain. The cDNA or gDNA used as material had been derived from T cells, B-cell-depleted T cells, or PBMCs.

Authors' data handling: Estimation of nucleated cell counts was performed using reference gene primer amplification. Assay used: immunoSEQ multiplex PCR; TCRdb lists only in-frame clones, some missing. V, J and clone size reflect that table, while D and trimming were determined from the DNA. This sample has about 63,000 clones; 75% to 80% occur once, and the top ten carry approximately 52%. The gene calls are TRBV9 and TRBJ1-4; possible D gene TRBD1, 6 bases. Sequencing was done on a sample of peripheral blood. The sequence came from a woman older than 75 with acute or convalescent COVID-19. The CDR3 spells CASSALQGWGEKLFF. CDR3 nucleotides: TGTGCCAGCAGCGCCCTACAGGGTTGGGGTGAAAAACTGTTTTTT.